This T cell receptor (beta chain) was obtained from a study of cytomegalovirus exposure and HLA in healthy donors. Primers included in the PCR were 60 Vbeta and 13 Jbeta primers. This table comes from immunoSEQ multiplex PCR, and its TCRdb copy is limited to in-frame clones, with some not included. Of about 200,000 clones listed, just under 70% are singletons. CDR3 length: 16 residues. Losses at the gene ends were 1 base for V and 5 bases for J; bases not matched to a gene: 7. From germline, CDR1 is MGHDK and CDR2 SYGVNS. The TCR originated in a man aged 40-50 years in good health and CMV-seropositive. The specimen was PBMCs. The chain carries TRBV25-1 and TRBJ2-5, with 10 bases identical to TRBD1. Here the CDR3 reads CASSEFGTGVRETQYF. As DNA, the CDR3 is TGTGCCAGCAGTGAATTTGGGACAGGGGTCCGCGAGACCCAGTACTTC.